Listed below are T cell receptor beta chains from one sample, sequenced in a study of blood T cell repertoires in COVID-19. TCRdb's table, derived via immunoSEQ multiplex PCR, lists solely in-frame clones and lacks some. The data contain fewer than 200,000 clones, around 84% of them singletons. The sequenced material came from PBMCs or T cells enriched from blood (not recorded which). These receptors all come from a woman aged 25 to 45 who had been exposed to COVID-19. The CDR3 runs from the conserved cysteine through the conserved F or W. The D gene is left open where the match is weak. Expanded clones are given a class, and other clones once, few, many or no size at all.

j_call | cdr3_length | d_call | clone_size | v_call | cdr3_nt | cdr3_aa
TRBJ2-1 | 15 | TRBD2 | once | TRBV11-2 | TGTGCCAGCAGCTTCTCCGCGGGGGACTACAATGAGCAGTTCTTC | CASSFSAGDYNEQFF
TRBJ2-3 | 18 | NA | NA | TRBV4-3 | TGCGCCAGCAGCCAAGATTCGGCTAGCCGGAGTCGCACAGATACGCAGTATTTT | CASSQDSASRSRTDTQYF
TRBJ1-3 | 13 | NA | NA | TRBV11-2 | TGTGCCAGCAGCCCTCCCGTCCCGGGCACCATATATTTT | CASSPPVPGTIYF
TRBJ2-5 | 14 | TRBD2 | NA | TRBV2 | TGTGCCAGCAGTTCTAGCGGGTTCCAAGAGACCCAGTACTTC | CASSSSGFQETQYF
TRBJ1-2 | 15 | TRBD1 | NA | TRBV18 | TGTGCCAGCTCACCCTTCGACAGGGCTGACTATGGCTACACCTTC | CASSPFDRADYGYTF
TRBJ1-2 | 10 | NA | NA | TRBV2 | TGTGCCAGTGCCCCAGGCGCCCCAACCTTC | CASAPGAPTF
TRBJ1-1 | 13 | NA | NA | TRBV4-3 | TGCGCCAGCAGCCAAGATTCGTGGACAGAGGCTTTCTTT | CASSQDSWTEAFF
TRBJ1-5 | 14 | NA | NA | TRBV5-6 | TGTGCCAGCAGCTTGGGAGTATTGGTTCAGCCCCAGCATTTT | CASSLGVLVQPQHF
TRBJ2-5 | 15 | TRBD2 | NA | TRBV6-5 | TGTGCCAGCTCGGGCGGGGGGGGATACCAAGAGACCCAGTACTTC | CASSGGGGYQETQYF
TRBJ2-3 | 16 | NA | NA | TRBV9 | TGTGCCAGCAGCCCCTATTGGGGACTCCGCACAGATACGCAGTATTTT | CASSPYWGLRTDTQYF
TRBJ2-7 | 14 | NA | NA | TRBV5-1 | TGCGCCAGCAGCATTGGACAAGGGAGGAACGAGCAGTACTTC | CASSIGQGRNEQYF
TRBJ1-5 | 14 | NA | NA | TRBV28 | TGTGCCAGCAGTTTTGGGGGGGGCGGACAGCCCCAGCATTTT | CASSFGGGGQPQHF
TRBJ2-3 | 15 | NA | NA | TRBV21-1 | TGTGCCAGCAGCAAAAAAGGACAGAAAAGAGATACGCAGTATTTT | CASSKKGQKRDTQYF
TRBJ2-2 | 13 | NA | NA | TRBV5-1 | TGCGCCAGCAGCGTTGAAGCCACCGGGGAGCTGTTTTTT | CASSVEATGELFF
TRBJ2-3 | 16 | TRBD1 | NA | TRBV27 | TGTGCCAGCAGGGCCGGGACAGGGGTCTTCGCAGATACGCAGTATTTT | CASRAGTGVFADTQYF
TRBJ2-2 | 14 | NA | NA | TRBV6-2/TRBV6-3 | TGTGCCAGCAGTTATATGGTAGAGGGCGGGGAGCTGTTTTTT | CASSYMVEGGELFF
TRBJ2-3 | 12 | NA | NA | TRBV5-1 | TGCGCCAGCAGCGACATTGGAGATACGCAGTATTTT | CASSDIGDTQYF
TRBJ1-2 | 14 | TRBD1 | NA | TRBV9 | TGTGCCAGCAGCGTAACAGGGGGCGACTATGGCTACACCTTC | CASSVTGGDYGYTF
TRBJ1-5 | 16 | NA | NA | TRBV27 | TGTGCCAGCAGTGTAAAGACAGGTCGTAGCAATCAGCCCCAGCATTTT | CASSVKTGRSNQPQHF
TRBJ2-5 | 16 | TRBD2 | NA | TRBV24-1 | TGTGCCACCAGTGACCCAGGACTAGCGGGCCAGGAGACCCAGTACTTC | CATSDPGLAGQETQYF
TRBJ1-1 | 14 | NA | NA | TRBV7-3 | TGTGCCAGCAGCCCGAACACAGGGAACACTGAAGCTTTCTTT | CASSPNTGNTEAFF
TRBJ2-3 | 17 | TRBD2 | many | TRBV15 | TGTGCCACCAGCAGAGATAGGGGACTAGCGAGCACAGATACGCAGTATTTT | CATSRDRGLASTDTQYF
TRBJ1-2 | 17 | NA | NA | TRBV9 | TGTGCCAGCAGCCCTCAATTTCGACAGGATCCTAACTATGGCTACACCTTC | CASSPQFRQDPNYGYTF
TRBJ1-3 | 15 | NA | few | TRBV7-2 | TGTGCCAGCAGCCTGGACACTAACTCAGGAAACACCATATATTTT | CASSLDTNSGNTIYF
TRBJ2-3 | 13 | NA | NA | TRBV19 | TGTGCCAGTAGTACCACTAGCACAGATACGCAGTATTTT | CASSTTSTDTQYF
TRBJ2-5 | 15 | TRBD1 | NA | TRBV11-2 | TGTGCCAGCAGCTGGAGAGGGGGCGGCCAAGAGACCCAGTACTTC | CASSWRGGGQETQYF
TRBJ1-6 | 18 | NA | few | TRBV14 | TGTGCCAGCAGCCAAGCAGGGGCGCAAGGATCCTATAATTCACCCCTCCACTTT | CASSQAGAQGSYNSPLHF
TRBJ2-2 | 16 | NA | NA | TRBV11-2 | TGTGCCAGCAGCTTATCGCAGGGGGGGAACACCGGGGAGCTGTTTTTT | CASSLSQGGNTGELFF
TRBJ2-3 | 15 | TRBD1 | few | TRBV5-1 | TGCGCCAGCAGCTTGGAGGACAGGGCCACAGATACGCAGTATTTT | CASSLEDRATDTQYF
TRBJ2-2 | 14 | NA | few | TRBV5-4 | TGTGCCAGCAGCCGGACATCGAACACCGGGGAGCTGTTTTTT | CASSRTSNTGELFF
TRBJ2-2 | 14 | NA | NA | TRBV18 | TGTGCCAGCTCACCGGGTCCAGGGGACGGGGAGCTGTTTTTT | CASSPGPGDGELFF
TRBJ1-1 | 14 | NA | NA | TRBV6-5 | TGTGCCAGCAGTTACAAAGCAAAGAACACTGAAGCTTTCTTT | CASSYKAKNTEAFF
TRBJ2-5 | 14 | NA | NA | TRBV6-1 | TGTGCCAGCAGTGACGGTCCGTACCAAGAGACCCAGTACTTC | CASSDGPYQETQYF
TRBJ1-2 | 15 | TRBD1 | NA | TRBV19 | TGTGCCAGTTCGGGACAGGGAGGGGGTAACTATGGCTACACCTTC | CASSGQGGGNYGYTF
TRBJ2-7 | 19 | TRBD2 | NA | TRBV11-2 | TGTGCCAGCAGCCCGCTCACTAGCGGGGGGGCCCTCTTCTCCTACGAGCAGTACTTC | CASSPLTSGGALFSYEQYF
TRBJ1-1 | 11 | NA | few | TRBV19 | TGTGCCAGTAGTATCGGCGGTGAAGCTTTCTTT | CASSIGGEAFF
TRBJ1-2 | 13 | NA | NA | TRBV7-2 | TGTGCCGGAAACCGGGACACGATCTATGGCTACACCTTC | CAGNRDTIYGYTF
TRBJ1-2 | 14 | TRBD1 | once | TRBV5-4 | TGTGCCAGCAGCTTGGAGGGGGCGGGCTATGGCTACACCTTC | CASSLEGAGYGYTF